Listed here are 16 T cell receptor beta chains from one sample, sequenced in a study of CD8 T cells in Susac syndrome. Roughly 0.45 to 1 ug RNA was reverse transcribed with random hexamers. Via MiXCR, TCRdb re-called the immunoSEQ multiplex PCR reads, giving one row per CDR3 protein. Of more than 110,000 distinct CDR3 sequences listed, more than 85% are singletons. The sequenced sample consisted of CD4+ T cells from PBMCs. The receptors come from a human donor with Susac syndrome.

Notes on this clonotype: A junction end diverges from the germline sequence, so it may reflect a read error. V and J are TRBV2 and TRBJ2-2; D is ambiguous. CDR1 is SNHLY and CDR2 is FYNNEI in the germline V gene. The CDR3 consists of 13 residues. CDR3 DNA sequence: TGTGCCGGCAGGTGGGCAGACTTCGGGGAGCTGTTTTTT. It encodes CAGRWADFGELFF. The full variable domain, its missing parts supplied by reference TRBV2 and TRBJ2-2, is EPEVTQTPSHQVTQMGQEVILRCVPISNHLYFYWYRQILGQKVEFLVSFYNNEISEKSEIFDDQFSVERPDGSNFTLKIRSTKLEDSAMYFCAGRWADFGELFFGEGSRLTVL.

The chain links TRBV20-1 to TRBJ1-2; TRBD1 might be the D (6 bases). The germline V gene has CDR1 DFQATT and CDR2 SNEGSKA (reference sequence). The CDR3 spans 11 residues. V was clipped by 5 bases and J by 3 bases, with 7 bases between them. The CDR3 nucleotides are TGCAGTGCTCGGACAGACTATGGCTACACCTTC. It yields the protein CSARTDYGYTF.

The chain uses TRBV30 and TRBJ1-2; possibly TRBD1 for D (5 bases). In germline, CDR1 is GTSNPN, CDR2 SVGIG (reference sequence). V was shortened by 0 bases and J by 6 bases, with 8 bases between the two germline ends. CDR3 length equals 12 residues. The CDR3 loop is CAWSVRGDGYTF. The CDR3 DNA reads TGTGCCTGGAGTGTACGGGGGGATGGCTACACCTTC. The whole variable domain, filled in from reference TRBV30 and TRBJ1-2, reads SQTIHQWPATLVQPVGSPLSLECTVEGTSNPNLYWYRQAAGRGLQLLFYSVGIGQISSEVPQNLSASRPQDRQFILSSKKLLLSDSGFYLCAWSVRGDGYTFGSGTRLTVV.

The V call is TRBV28, the J call TRBJ2-1, with TRBD2 matching 9 bases. V was pared by 7 bases and J by 7 bases, with 14 bases of the junction left unmatched. Germline CDR1 MDHEN, CDR2 SYDVKM. CDR3 size: 16 residues. CDR3 region: CASIPGGGGAGNEQFF. CDR3 DNA sequence: TGTGCCAGCATCCCTGGGGGCGGGGGGGCTGGAAATGAGCAGTTCTTC.

The J gene is TRBJ1-2, the V gene TRBV7-2, with D possibly TRBD1 on 6 matching bases. This CDR3 comprises 13 residues. Between the trimmed V and J ends, which lost 4 bases and 1 base, there was a span of 7 bases. The germline V gene has CDR1 SGHTA and CDR2 FQGNSA. CDR3 amino acids: CASSSRGNYGYTF. The CDR3 coding sequence is TGTGCCAGCAGCTCCAGGGGTAACTATGGCTACACCTTC.

The chain joins TRBV30 to TRBJ1-1; 9 bases agree with TRBD1. Germline V lookup: CDR1 GTSNPN, CDR2 SVGIG (reference sequence). CDR3 length: 13 residues. V lost 2 bases and J lost 8; bases outside the gene matches: 6. As DNA, the CDR3 is TGTGCCTGGAGTCCAGACAGGGGGACCGAAGCTTTCTTT. Protein sequence: CAWSPDRGTEAFF.

V gene TRBV12-3 or TRBV12-4 combines with J gene TRBJ1-2, with 7 bases aligning to TRBD1. This CDR3 spans 12 amino acids. After removal of 5 bases from V and 8 bases from J, the junction contained 5 bases not matched to a gene. The CDR3 region has the DNA TGTGCCAGCAGTGCAGGGGGTCGGGGCTACACCTTC. This gives the protein CASSAGGRGYTF.

CDR3 DNA: TGTGCCAGCAGCGGTAGCGGGAGGGCCTCCGAGCAGTACTTC. Residues: CASSGSGRASEQYF. This rearrangement joins TRBV9 to TRBJ2-7, with 11 bases identical to TRBD2. Germline CDR1 and CDR2: SGDLS and YYNGEE. The CDR3 contains 14 residues. Trimming at V came to 3 bases and at J to 6 bases, leaving 5 bases not matched to a gene.

The chain carries TRBV6-5 and TRBJ2-2; unclear D gene. V shed 8 bases and J shed 6 bases, with 7 bases lying between them. The CDR3 has 11 amino acids. The germline CDR1 and CDR2 sequences are MNHEY and SVGAGI. As DNA, the CDR3 is TGTGCCAGCGCAAGGGCCGGGGAGCTGTTTTTT. Translation: CASARAGELFF.

This sequence joins TRBV20-1 and TRBJ2-3; tentative D call: TRBD2 (6 bases). Germline V gene sequence: CDR1 DFQATT, CDR2 SNEGSKA (reference sequence). The CDR3 runs 13 residues. The V and J ends lost 5 bases and 4 bases respectively, with 13 bases between them. The CDR3 spells CSAEGGDADTQYF. DNA of the CDR3: TGCAGTGCTGAAGGAGGGGACGCAGATACGCAGTATTTT.

The V gene is TRBV7-2, the J gene TRBJ2-3; D is unresolved. The length of the CDR3 is 13 residues. V was trimmed by 2 bases and J by 2 bases, leaving 5 bases between them. The germline gives CDR1 SGHTA, CDR2 FQGNSA. The chain's CDR3 is CASSLYNTDTQYF. The CDR3 region has the DNA TGTGCCAGCAGCTTATACAACACAGATACGCAGTATTTT.

The V and J genes are TRBV6-5 and TRBJ1-1; D gene unclear. The V gene lost 2 bases and the J gene lost 0 bases, with 4 bases spanning the gap. The CDR3 covers 13 residues. Germline assignment: CDR1 MNHEY and CDR2 SVGAGI. Here the CDR3 DNA reads TGTGCCAGCAGTTACGCCTTGAACACTGAAGCTTTCTTT. It yields the protein CASSYALNTEAFF.

V and J are TRBV20-1 and TRBJ1-1; the D is unclear. The CDR3 runs to 12 residues. Looked up from germline, CDR1 is DFQATT and CDR2 is SNEGSKA (reference sequence). Trimming pared 6 bases from V and 6 bases from J, leaving 14 bases between. CDR3 in amino acids: CSATKVPSEAFF. CDR3 bases: TGCAGTGCCACTAAGGTTCCCTCTGAAGCTTTCTTT.

The rearrangement uses TRBV5-1 and TRBJ2-3; the D gene is possibly TRBD2 (5 bases). Trimming removed 0 bases at V and 3 bases at J, with 11 bases between. CDR3 size: 15 residues. The germline CDR1 and CDR2 sequences are SGHRS and YFSETQ. The DNA for the CDR3 is TGCGCCAGCAGCTTGGGCCCAGGAGGAACAGATACGCAGTATTTT. Translation gives CASSLGPGGTDTQYF.

V and J are TRBV4-2 and TRBJ1-2, with D unclear. With 4 bases removed from V and 6 bases from J, the gap between germline ends came to 9 bases. CDR1 is LGHNA, CDR2 YNFKEQ, per germline. This CDR3 comprises 12 residues. CDR3 in amino acids: CASSPAQDGYTF. The CDR3 nucleotides read TGTGCCAGCAGCCCGGCTCAGGATGGCTACACCTTC.

V and J are TRBV30 and TRBJ2-7; 8 bases agree with TRBD2. Germline V gene sequence: CDR1 GTSNPN, CDR2 SVGIG (reference sequence). V trimming: 3 bases; J trimming: 3 bases; junction bases outside the gene matches: 10. The CDR3 spans 15 residues. CDR3 sequence (DNA): TGTGCCTGGAGAAGGTCAAGCGGGAGTATCTACGAGCAGTACTTC. Translated: CAWRRSSGSIYEQYF.